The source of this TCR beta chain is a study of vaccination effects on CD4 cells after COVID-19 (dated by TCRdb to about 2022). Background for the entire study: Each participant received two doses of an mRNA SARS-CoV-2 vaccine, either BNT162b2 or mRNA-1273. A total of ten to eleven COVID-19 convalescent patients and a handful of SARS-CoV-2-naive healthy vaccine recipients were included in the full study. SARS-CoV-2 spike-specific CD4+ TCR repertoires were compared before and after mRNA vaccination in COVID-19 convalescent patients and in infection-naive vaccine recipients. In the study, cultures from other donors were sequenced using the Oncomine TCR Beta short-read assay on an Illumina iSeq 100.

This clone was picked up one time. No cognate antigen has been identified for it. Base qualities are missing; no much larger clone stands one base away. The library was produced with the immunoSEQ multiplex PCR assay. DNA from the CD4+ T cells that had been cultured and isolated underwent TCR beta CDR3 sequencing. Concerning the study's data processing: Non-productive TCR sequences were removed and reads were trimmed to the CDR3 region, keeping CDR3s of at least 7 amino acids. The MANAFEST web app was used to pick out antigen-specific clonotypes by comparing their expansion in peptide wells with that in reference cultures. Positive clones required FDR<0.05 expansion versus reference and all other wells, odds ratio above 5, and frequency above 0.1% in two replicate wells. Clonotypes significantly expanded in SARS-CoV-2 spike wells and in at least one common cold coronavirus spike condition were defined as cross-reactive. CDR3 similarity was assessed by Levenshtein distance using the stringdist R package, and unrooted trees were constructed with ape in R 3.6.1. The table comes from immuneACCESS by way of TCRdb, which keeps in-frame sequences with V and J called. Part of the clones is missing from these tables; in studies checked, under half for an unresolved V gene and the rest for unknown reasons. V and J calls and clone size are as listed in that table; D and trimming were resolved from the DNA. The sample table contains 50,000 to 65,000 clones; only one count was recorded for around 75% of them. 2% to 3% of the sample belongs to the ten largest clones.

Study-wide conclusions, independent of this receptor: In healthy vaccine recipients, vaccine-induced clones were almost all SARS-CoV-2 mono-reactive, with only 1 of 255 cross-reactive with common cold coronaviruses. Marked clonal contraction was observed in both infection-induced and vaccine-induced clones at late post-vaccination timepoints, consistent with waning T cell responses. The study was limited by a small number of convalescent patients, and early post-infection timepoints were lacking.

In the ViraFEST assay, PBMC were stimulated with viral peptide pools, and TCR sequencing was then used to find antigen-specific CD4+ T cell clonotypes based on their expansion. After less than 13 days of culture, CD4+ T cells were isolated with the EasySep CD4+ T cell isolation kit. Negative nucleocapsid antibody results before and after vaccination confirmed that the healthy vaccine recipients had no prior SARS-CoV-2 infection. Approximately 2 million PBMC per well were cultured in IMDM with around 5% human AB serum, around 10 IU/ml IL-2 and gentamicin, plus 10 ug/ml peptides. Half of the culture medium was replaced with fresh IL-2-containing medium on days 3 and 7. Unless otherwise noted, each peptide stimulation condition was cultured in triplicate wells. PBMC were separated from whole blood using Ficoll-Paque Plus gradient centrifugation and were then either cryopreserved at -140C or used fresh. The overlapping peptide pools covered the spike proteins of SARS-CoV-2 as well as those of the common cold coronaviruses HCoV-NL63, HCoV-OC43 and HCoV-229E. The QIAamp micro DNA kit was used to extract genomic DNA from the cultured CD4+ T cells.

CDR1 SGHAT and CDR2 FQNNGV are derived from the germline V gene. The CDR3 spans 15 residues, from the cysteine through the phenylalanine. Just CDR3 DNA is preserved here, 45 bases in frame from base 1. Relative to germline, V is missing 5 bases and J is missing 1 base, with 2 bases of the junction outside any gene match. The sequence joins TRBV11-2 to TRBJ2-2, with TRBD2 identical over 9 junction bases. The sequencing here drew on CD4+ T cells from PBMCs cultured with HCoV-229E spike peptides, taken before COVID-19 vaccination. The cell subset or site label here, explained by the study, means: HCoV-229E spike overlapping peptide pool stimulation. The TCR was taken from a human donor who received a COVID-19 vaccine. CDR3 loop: CASSRSGGNTGELFF. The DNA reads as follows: TGTGCCAGCAGCCGTAGCGGGGGGAACACCGGGGAGCTGTTTTTT.